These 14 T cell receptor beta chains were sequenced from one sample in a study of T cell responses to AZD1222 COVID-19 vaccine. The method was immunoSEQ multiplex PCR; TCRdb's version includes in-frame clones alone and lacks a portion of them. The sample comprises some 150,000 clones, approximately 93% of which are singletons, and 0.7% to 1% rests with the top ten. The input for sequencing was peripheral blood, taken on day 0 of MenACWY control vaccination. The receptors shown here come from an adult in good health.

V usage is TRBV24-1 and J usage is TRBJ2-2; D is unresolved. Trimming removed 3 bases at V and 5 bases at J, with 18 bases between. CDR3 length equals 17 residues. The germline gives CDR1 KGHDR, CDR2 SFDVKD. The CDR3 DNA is TGTGCCACCAGTGATCCAAACAGTCCCGAAAGGACCGGGGAGCTGTTTTTT. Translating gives CATSDPNSPERTGELFF.

This chain's CDR3 is CASSHKDFRGPKETQYF. The CDR3 DNA reads as TGTGCCAGCAGCCATAAAGATTTCAGGGGGCCGAAAGAGACCCAGTACTTC. V usage is TRBV4-2 and J usage is TRBJ2-5; 8 bases agree with TRBD1. The germline CDR1 and CDR2 sequences are LGHNA and YNFKEQ. The CDR3 loop spans 17 amino acids. V was clipped by 3 bases and J by 3 bases; unmatched bases: 12.

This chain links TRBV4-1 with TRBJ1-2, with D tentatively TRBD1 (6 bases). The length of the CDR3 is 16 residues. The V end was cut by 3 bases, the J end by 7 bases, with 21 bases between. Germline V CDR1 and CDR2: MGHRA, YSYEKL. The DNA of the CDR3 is TGCGCCAGCAGCCAGGAGGGGTCGGGGGGCTCGAGTGGCTACACCTTC. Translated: CASSQEGSGGSSGYTF.

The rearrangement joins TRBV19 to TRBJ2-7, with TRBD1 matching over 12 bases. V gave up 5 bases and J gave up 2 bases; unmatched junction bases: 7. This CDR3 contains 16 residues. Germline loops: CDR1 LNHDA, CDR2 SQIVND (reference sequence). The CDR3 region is CASSFSGQGAPYEQYF. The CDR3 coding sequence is TGTGCCAGTAGTTTTTCGGGACAGGGGGCCCCCTACGAGCAGTACTTC.

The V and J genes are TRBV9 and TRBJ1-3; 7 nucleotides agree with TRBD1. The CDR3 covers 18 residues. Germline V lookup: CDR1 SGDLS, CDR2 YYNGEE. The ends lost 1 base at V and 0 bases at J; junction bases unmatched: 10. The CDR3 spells CASSVTPGGTVSGNTIYF. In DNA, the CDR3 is TGTGCCAGCAGCGTAACCCCAGGTGGGACAGTCTCTGGAAACACCATATATTTT.

The CDR3 DNA reads as TGTGCCAGCAGCCCAAGGGAGACAGGGGCCACTGAAGCTTTCTTT. Encoded protein: CASSPRETGATEAFF. The chain couples TRBV9 to TRBJ1-1; the match to TRBD1 covers 8 bases. J was trimmed by 4 bases and V by 4 bases; bases with no gene match: 9. The CDR3 extends over 15 amino acids. Germline assignment: CDR1 SGDLS and CDR2 YYNGEE.

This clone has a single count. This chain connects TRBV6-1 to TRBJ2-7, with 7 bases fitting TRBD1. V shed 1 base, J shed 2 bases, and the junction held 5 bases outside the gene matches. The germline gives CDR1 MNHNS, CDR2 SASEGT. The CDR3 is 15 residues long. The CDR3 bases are TGTGCCAGCAGTGAAGAAGAGACAGGGACCTACGAGCAGTACTTC. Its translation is CASSEEETGTYEQYF.

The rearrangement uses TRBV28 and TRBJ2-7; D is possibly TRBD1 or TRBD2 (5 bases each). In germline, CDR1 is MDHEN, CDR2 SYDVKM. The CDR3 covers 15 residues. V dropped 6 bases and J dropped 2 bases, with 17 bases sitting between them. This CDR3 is CASSSAGTDTYEQYF. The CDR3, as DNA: TGTGCCAGCAGCTCCGCCGGGACGGATACCTACGAGCAGTACTTC.

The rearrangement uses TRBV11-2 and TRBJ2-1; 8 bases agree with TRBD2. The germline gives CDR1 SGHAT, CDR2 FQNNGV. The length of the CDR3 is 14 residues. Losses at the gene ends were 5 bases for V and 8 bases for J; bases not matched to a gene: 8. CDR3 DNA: TGTGCCAGCAGCGGTTTGGGAGCGGGAGATGAGCAGTTCTTC. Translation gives CASSGLGAGDEQFF.

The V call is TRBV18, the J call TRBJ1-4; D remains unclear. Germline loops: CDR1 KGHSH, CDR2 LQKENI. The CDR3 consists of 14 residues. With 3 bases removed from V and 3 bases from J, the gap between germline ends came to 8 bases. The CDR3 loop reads CASSPTWANEKLFF. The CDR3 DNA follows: TGTGCCAGCTCACCCACATGGGCTAATGAAAAACTGTTTTTT.

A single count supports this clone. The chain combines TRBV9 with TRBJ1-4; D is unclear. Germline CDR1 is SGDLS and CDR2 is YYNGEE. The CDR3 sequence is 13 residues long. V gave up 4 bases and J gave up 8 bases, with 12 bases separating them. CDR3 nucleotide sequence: TGTGCCAGCAGCCTCAATGAGAACGAAAAACTGTTTTTT. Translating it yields CASSLNENEKLFF.

The CDR3 DNA sequence: TGCGCCAGCAGCCAAGAGGGCAGGGCGGAAGGCTACACCTTC. Its protein product is CASSQEGRAEGYTF. The chain couples TRBV4-3 to TRBJ1-2, with D possibly TRBD1 on 5 matching bases. V was pared by 0 bases and J by 8 bases, with 13 bases between. CDR1 is LGHNA, CDR2 YSLEER, per germline. The CDR3 totals 14 residues.

This CDR3 reads CASSLVLAGNTGELFF. Here the CDR3 DNA reads TGTGCCAGCAGCTTGGTACTAGCGGGAAACACCGGGGAGCTGTTTTTT. This chain uses TRBV5-4 with TRBJ2-2; TRBD2 agrees at 10 bases. The CDR3 extends over 16 amino acids. Germline V lookup: CDR1 SGHNT, CDR2 YYREEE (reference sequence). The V segment lost 0 bases and the J segment 2 bases; nucleotides outside the gene matches: 1.

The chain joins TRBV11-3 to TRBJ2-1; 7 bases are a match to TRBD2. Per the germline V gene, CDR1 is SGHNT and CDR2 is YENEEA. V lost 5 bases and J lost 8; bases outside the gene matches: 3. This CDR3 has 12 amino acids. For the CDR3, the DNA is TGTGCCAGCAGCCACCGGGGGGATGAGCAGTTCTTC. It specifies CASSHRGDEQFF.